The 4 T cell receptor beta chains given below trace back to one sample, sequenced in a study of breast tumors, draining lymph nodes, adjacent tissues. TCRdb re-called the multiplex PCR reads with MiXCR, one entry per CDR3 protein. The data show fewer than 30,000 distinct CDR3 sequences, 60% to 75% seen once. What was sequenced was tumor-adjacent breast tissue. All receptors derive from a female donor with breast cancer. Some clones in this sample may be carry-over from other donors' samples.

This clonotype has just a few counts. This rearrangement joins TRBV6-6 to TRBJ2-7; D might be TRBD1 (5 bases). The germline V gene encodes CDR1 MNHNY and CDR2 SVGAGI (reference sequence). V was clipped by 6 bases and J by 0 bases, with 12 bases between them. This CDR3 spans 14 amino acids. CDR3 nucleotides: TGTGCCAGCAGATCCCCGACAGCCTCCTACGAGCAGTACTTC. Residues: CASRSPTASYEQYF.

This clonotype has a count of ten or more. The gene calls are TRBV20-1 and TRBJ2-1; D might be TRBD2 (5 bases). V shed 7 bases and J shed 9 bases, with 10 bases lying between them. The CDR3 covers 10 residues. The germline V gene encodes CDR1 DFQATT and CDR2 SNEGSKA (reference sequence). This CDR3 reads CSVGVGEQFF. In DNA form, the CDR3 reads TGCAGTGTGGGAGTCGGTGAGCAGTTCTTC.

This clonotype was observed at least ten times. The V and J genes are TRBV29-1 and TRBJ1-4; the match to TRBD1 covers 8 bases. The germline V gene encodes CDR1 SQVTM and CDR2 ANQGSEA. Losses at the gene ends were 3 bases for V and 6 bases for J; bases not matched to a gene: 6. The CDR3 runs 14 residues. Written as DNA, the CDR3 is TGCAGCGTTGACACCGGACAGGGCTATGAAAAACTGTTTTTT. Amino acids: CSVDTGQGYEKLFF.

The CDR3 protein is CATSNATTGSEKLFF. The CDR3, as DNA: TGTGCCACTAGTAATGCGACCACAGGGAGCGAAAAACTGTTTTTT. This chain links TRBV24-1 with TRBJ1-4, with D perhaps matching TRBD1 (6 bases). Germline assignment: CDR1 KGHDR and CDR2 SFDVKD. Deletions cut 10 bases from V and 8 bases from J, with 22 bases between. This CDR3 spans 15 amino acids.